Listed below are T cell receptor beta chains from one sample, sequenced in a study of T-cell memory formation after mild COVID-19. TCRdb ran MiXCR on the 5' RACE reads and lists one entry per CDR3 protein. The data hold tens of thousands of distinct CDR3 sequences, with 6% to 7% observed a single time. Sequencing input: PBMCs or a T cell subset sorted from them (not recorded which). These receptors all come from an adult who had mild COVID-19 (a few samples of this study predate the infection). Cell type and time point are not known. The CDR3 runs from the conserved cysteine through the conserved F or W. D genes are given only for firm matches. The size of a clone is reported for some rows only, either as once, few or many, or as a class for expanded clones.

d_gene: TRBD1; abundance: many; j_gene: TRBJ1-3; v_gene: TRBV5-1; CDR3nt: TGCGCCAGCAGCCCGGACGGAGGACAGGGACCCTTT; CDR3aa: CASSPDGGQGPF
d_gene: .; abundance: few; j_gene: TRBJ1-4; v_gene: TRBV7-9; CDR3nt: TGTGCCAGCAGTCACTGGACAGCCGCAACTAATGAAAAACTGTTTTTT; CDR3aa: CASSHWTAATNEKLFF
d_gene: TRBD1; abundance: .; j_gene: TRBJ1-2; v_gene: TRBV27; CDR3nt: TGTGCCAGCAGTTTGAGGGCAGGGGGTATCTATGGCTACACCTTC; CDR3aa: CASSLRAGGIYGYTF
d_gene: .; abundance: few; j_gene: TRBJ2-3; v_gene: TRBV10-3; CDR3nt: TGTGCCATCAGTGAGTCGGAGGGTACAGATACGCAGTATTTT; CDR3aa: CAISESEGTDTQYF
d_gene: TRBD1; abundance: .; j_gene: TRBJ2-7; v_gene: TRBV7-9; CDR3nt: TGTGCCAGCAGCTCACAAGGACAGGGGAGCTACTACGAGCAGTACTTC; CDR3aa: CASSSQGQGSYYEQYF
d_gene: .; abundance: many; j_gene: TRBJ1-4; v_gene: TRBV7-9; CDR3nt: TGTGCCAGCAGCCGAGGTCATGAAAAACTGTTTTTT; CDR3aa: CASSRGHEKLFF
d_gene: .; abundance: few; j_gene: TRBJ1-2; v_gene: TRBV24-1; CDR3nt: TGTGCCACCAGTGGGGGTAACTATGGCTACACCTTC; CDR3aa: CATSGGNYGYTF
d_gene: .; abundance: many; j_gene: TRBJ2-7; v_gene: TRBV12-3/TRBV12-4; CDR3nt: TGTGCCAGCAGTTTAGGAGGCGGCGCGGGGTACGAGCAGTACTTC; CDR3aa: CASSLGGGAGYEQYF
d_gene: .; abundance: few; j_gene: TRBJ1-5; v_gene: TRBV12-3/TRBV12-4; CDR3nt: TGTGCCAGCAGGGCGGGGCAGGGCCATCAGCCCCAGCATTTT; CDR3aa: CASRAGQGHQPQHF
d_gene: TRBD2; abundance: many; j_gene: TRBJ2-1; v_gene: TRBV7-6; CDR3nt: TGTGCCAGCAGCTTTAGAGGCGGGGGAGATCTCTACAATGAGCAGTTCTTC; CDR3aa: CASSFRGGGDLYNEQFF
d_gene: TRBD1; abundance: many; j_gene: TRBJ1-1; v_gene: TRBV14; CDR3nt: TGTGCCAGCAGCCTTAGTGGGACAGGGGTACGTTTGAACACTGAAGCTTTCTTT; CDR3aa: CASSLSGTGVRLNTEAFF
d_gene: .; abundance: .; j_gene: TRBJ1-3; v_gene: TRBV19; CDR3nt: TGTGCCAGTACAGAAACCGGGTCCTCAACTGGAAACACCATATATTTT; CDR3aa: CASTETGSSTGNTIYF
d_gene: TRBD1; abundance: few; j_gene: TRBJ2-2; v_gene: TRBV3-1; CDR3nt: TGTGCCAGCAGCCCATATATGACCGGGACAGGGAACACCGGGGAGCTGTTTTTT; CDR3aa: CASSPYMTGTGNTGELFF
d_gene: .; abundance: many; j_gene: TRBJ2-2; v_gene: TRBV19; CDR3nt: TGTGCCAGTAGCCCTCCGGATGGGGCCGGGGAGCTGTTTTTT; CDR3aa: CASSPPDGAGELFF
d_gene: TRBD1; abundance: .; j_gene: TRBJ1-1; v_gene: TRBV10-2; CDR3nt: TGCGCCAGCAGGGACAGGGGGCGTAGGACTGAAGCTTTCTTT; CDR3aa: CASRDRGRRTEAFF
d_gene: .; abundance: many; j_gene: TRBJ1-2; v_gene: TRBV6-6; CDR3nt: TGTGCCAGCAAAGAGGGGGACTATGGCTACACCTTC; CDR3aa: CASKEGDYGYTF
d_gene: .; abundance: few; j_gene: TRBJ2-5; v_gene: TRBV20-1; CDR3nt: TGCAGTGCTAGAGTTGGACAGCCAAAAGAGACCCAGTACTTC; CDR3aa: CSARVGQPKETQYF
d_gene: .; abundance: many; j_gene: TRBJ2-1; v_gene: TRBV7-6; CDR3nt: TGTGCCAGCAGCTTGGGCTACCACAATGAGCAGTTCTTC; CDR3aa: CASSLGYHNEQFF
d_gene: .; abundance: many; j_gene: TRBJ2-2; v_gene: TRBV21-1; CDR3nt: TGTGCCAGCAGCGGGAGGATCCGGAACACCGGGGAGCTGTTTTTT; CDR3aa: CASSGRIRNTGELFF
d_gene: .; abundance: .; j_gene: TRBJ2-3; v_gene: TRBV10-3; CDR3nt: TGTGCCACCAAGGTGATTTCAACTAGCACAGATACGCAGTATTTT; CDR3aa: CATKVISTSTDTQYF
d_gene: .; abundance: many; j_gene: TRBJ2-1; v_gene: TRBV7-9; CDR3nt: TGTGCCAGCAGCGAAAAAAGAACAGGGTACAATGAGCAGTTCTTC; CDR3aa: CASSEKRTGYNEQFF
d_gene: .; abundance: .; j_gene: TRBJ1-6; v_gene: TRBV4-1; CDR3nt: TGCGCCAGCAGCCAATCGGGACGGTATAATTCACCCCTCCACTTT; CDR3aa: CASSQSGRYNSPLHF
d_gene: .; abundance: .; j_gene: TRBJ1-5; v_gene: TRBV5-1; CDR3nt: TGCGCCAGCAGCTTGGGGGAGGGACGGCCAGATCAGCCCCAGCATTTT; CDR3aa: CASSLGEGRPDQPQHF
d_gene: .; abundance: .; j_gene: TRBJ2-3; v_gene: TRBV12-3/TRBV12-4; CDR3nt: TGTGCCAGCAGACCGGGACACGGCACAGATACGCAGTATTTT; CDR3aa: CASRPGHGTDTQYF
d_gene: .; abundance: many; j_gene: TRBJ1-1; v_gene: TRBV5-6; CDR3nt: TGTGCCAGCAGCTTTGTTGACAGAGATAACACTGAAGCTTTCTTT; CDR3aa: CASSFVDRDNTEAFF
d_gene: .; abundance: .; j_gene: TRBJ2-7; v_gene: TRBV9; CDR3nt: TGTGCCAGCAGCCGTACGGGCAGCTTGGCCGACGAGCAGTACTTC; CDR3aa: CASSRTGSLADEQYF
d_gene: .; abundance: .; j_gene: TRBJ1-2; v_gene: TRBV20-1; CDR3nt: TGCAGTGCTAGTACTCAGGGGTCCAACTATGGCTACACCTTC; CDR3aa: CSASTQGSNYGYTF
d_gene: .; abundance: few; j_gene: TRBJ2-7; v_gene: TRBV5-4; CDR3nt: TGTGCCAGCAGCCCCCGAGGTGGGCCAAATGAGCAGTACTTC; CDR3aa: CASSPRGGPNEQYF
d_gene: .; abundance: few; j_gene: TRBJ2-1; v_gene: TRBV12-3/TRBV12-4; CDR3nt: TGTGCCAGCAGTTTTGGCCCGGAAGGGCTAGGCGGTGAGCAGTTCTTC; CDR3aa: CASSFGPEGLGGEQFF
d_gene: .; abundance: few; j_gene: TRBJ1-6; v_gene: TRBV12-3/TRBV12-4; CDR3nt: TGTGCCAGCAGTTTAGTTGCAGGAAATTCACCCCTCCACTTT; CDR3aa: CASSLVAGNSPLHF
d_gene: .; abundance: many; j_gene: TRBJ2-4; v_gene: TRBV5-5; CDR3nt: TGTGCCAGCAGCCCGATTAAGGCAAACATTCAGTACTTC; CDR3aa: CASSPIKANIQYF
d_gene: .; abundance: .; j_gene: TRBJ1-2; v_gene: TRBV9; CDR3nt: TGTGCCAGCAGCCATGGGGGACACGCTGCTAACTATGGCTACACCTTC; CDR3aa: CASSHGGHAANYGYTF
d_gene: .; abundance: many; j_gene: TRBJ2-7; v_gene: TRBV6-5; CDR3nt: TGTGCCAGCAGTTATCTAAGGGCGGGCTACGAGCAGTACTTC; CDR3aa: CASSYLRAGYEQYF
d_gene: .; abundance: many; j_gene: TRBJ2-2; v_gene: TRBV7-7; CDR3nt: TGTGCCAGCTCCGGGACGGCGAACACCGGGGAGCTGTTTTTT; CDR3aa: CASSGTANTGELFF
d_gene: .; abundance: .; j_gene: TRBJ2-6; v_gene: TRBV24-1; CDR3nt: TGTGCCACCCAACCTTCCCAGGGAGGATTTGGGGCCAACGTCCTGACTTTC; CDR3aa: CATQPSQGGFGANVLTF
d_gene: .; abundance: few; j_gene: TRBJ1-5; v_gene: TRBV4-2; CDR3nt: TGTGCCAGCAGCCAAGGCCAGGGTCCGAATCAGCCCCAGCATTTT; CDR3aa: CASSQGQGPNQPQHF
d_gene: .; abundance: few; j_gene: TRBJ1-1; v_gene: TRBV20-1; CDR3nt: TGCAGTGCAGGGGGATTTCAGTGGCCAAAGTTTGCTGAAGCTTTCTTT; CDR3aa: CSAGGFQWPKFAEAFF
d_gene: .; abundance: many; j_gene: TRBJ2-5; v_gene: TRBV29-1; CDR3nt: TGCAGCGTTGACCGTTCCCAGGCCCAGTACTTC; CDR3aa: CSVDRSQAQYF
d_gene: .; abundance: many; j_gene: TRBJ2-1; v_gene: TRBV9; CDR3nt: TGTGCCAGCAGCGTAGGGGGGAGCTTACCGTACAATGAGCAGTTCTTC; CDR3aa: CASSVGGSLPYNEQFF
d_gene: .; abundance: many; j_gene: TRBJ2-3; v_gene: TRBV6-5; CDR3nt: TGTGCCAGCAGTTATAAGGCGGGTACCCGGGGAGATACGCAGTATTTT; CDR3aa: CASSYKAGTRGDTQYF
d_gene: TRBD2; abundance: many; j_gene: TRBJ2-3; v_gene: TRBV5-4; CDR3nt: TGTGCCAGCAGCTTCACTAGCGGATACACAGATACGCAGTATTTT; CDR3aa: CASSFTSGYTDTQYF
d_gene: .; abundance: many; j_gene: TRBJ2-7; v_gene: TRBV7-2; CDR3nt: TGTGCCAGCAGCTTAGTTTGGTACGAGCAGTACTTC; CDR3aa: CASSLVWYEQYF
d_gene: .; abundance: .; j_gene: TRBJ2-4; v_gene: TRBV25-1; CDR3nt: TGTGCCAGCAGTGGGACCCTCAAAAACATTCAGTACTTC; CDR3aa: CASSGTLKNIQYF
d_gene: .; abundance: .; j_gene: TRBJ2-2; v_gene: TRBV2; CDR3nt: TGTGCCAGCAGTGAACAGGGTTTAACCGGGGAGCTGTTTTTT; CDR3aa: CASSEQGLTGELFF
d_gene: TRBD2; abundance: many; j_gene: TRBJ2-3; v_gene: TRBV5-1; CDR3nt: TGCGCCAGCAGACCAGGGACTAGCGGGCCGACAGATACGCAGTATTTT; CDR3aa: CASRPGTSGPTDTQYF